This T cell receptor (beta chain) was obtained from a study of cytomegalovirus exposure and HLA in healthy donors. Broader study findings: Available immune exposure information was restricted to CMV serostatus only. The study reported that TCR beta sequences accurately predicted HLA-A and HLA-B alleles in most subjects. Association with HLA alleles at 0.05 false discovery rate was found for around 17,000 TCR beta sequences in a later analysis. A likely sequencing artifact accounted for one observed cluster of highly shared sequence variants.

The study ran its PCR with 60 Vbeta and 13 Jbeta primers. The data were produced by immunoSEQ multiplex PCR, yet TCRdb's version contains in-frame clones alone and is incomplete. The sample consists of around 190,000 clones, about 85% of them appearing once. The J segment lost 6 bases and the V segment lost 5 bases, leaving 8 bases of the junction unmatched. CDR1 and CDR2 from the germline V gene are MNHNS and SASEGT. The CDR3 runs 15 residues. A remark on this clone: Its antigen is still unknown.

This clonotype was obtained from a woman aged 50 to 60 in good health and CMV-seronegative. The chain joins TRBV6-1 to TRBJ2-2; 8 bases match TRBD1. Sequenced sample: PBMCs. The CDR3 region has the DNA TGTGCCAGCAGTCGGACAGGGAAAGGAGCCGGGGAGCTGTTTTTT. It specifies CASSRTGKGAGELFF.